The 25 T cell receptor beta chains below were found in one sample sequenced in a study of identical twins. MiXCR, run by TCRdb on the 5' RACE reads, gives a single entry per CDR3 protein. The sample has 500,000 to 700,000 distinct CDR3 sequences; just over 7% are singletons. The same data also contributed to another study, on yellow fever vaccine responses in identical twins.

Specimen: PBMCs. The receptor set was obtained from a woman aged 18-29 years in good health.

The chain recombines TRBV29-1 with TRBJ2-7; TRBD2 agrees at 7 bases. V shed 0 bases and J 3 bases; nucleotides not matched to a gene: 5. The CDR3 runs 14 residues. CDR1 SQVTM and CDR2 ANQGSEA come from the germline V gene. This CDR3 is CSVEDQTSSYEQYF. DNA of the CDR3: TGCAGCGTTGAAGATCAGACTAGCAGCTACGAGCAGTACTTC.

This clonotype was detected many times. The chain joins TRBV5-8 to TRBJ2-1; D possibly corresponds to TRBD2 (6 bases). V was trimmed by 1 base and J by 7 bases, leaving 18 bases between them. CDR1 is SGHTS, CDR2 YDEGEE, per germline. The CDR3 is made up of 16 amino acids. CDR3 nucleotide sequence: TGTGCCAGCAGCTTGCACTACCGGGAGTACGGAAATGAGCAGTTCTTC. As protein: CASSLHYREYGNEQFF.

This clonotype was found a few times. The V gene is TRBV3-1, the J gene TRBJ2-3; 7 bases agree with TRBD2. The CDR3 contains 16 residues. The germline V gene encodes CDR1 LGHDT and CDR2 YNNKEL (reference sequence). Trimming cost V 4 bases and J 2 bases; bases outside gene matches: 9. CDR3 sequence: CASSRLRDYPTDTQYF. Here the CDR3 DNA reads TGTGCCAGCAGCCGATTACGGGACTACCCCACAGATACGCAGTATTTT.

This clonotype appeared a few times. V gene TRBV5-1 combines with J gene TRBJ2-1, with 11 bases aligning to TRBD2. The CDR3 length is 18 residues. Germline values: CDR1 SGHRS, CDR2 YFSETQ. With 4 bases clipped from V and 0 bases from J, the junction kept 9 bases outside the gene matches. As DNA, the CDR3 is TGCGCCAGCAGCCCTTCCCAGACTAGCGGGGACTCCTACAATGAGCAGTTCTTC. Amino acids: CASSPSQTSGDSYNEQFF.

V usage is TRBV10-3 and J usage is TRBJ2-1; a weak D match, TRBD2 (6 bases). Germline V gene lookup returns CDR1 ENHRY and CDR2 SYGVKD. The CDR3 sequence is 14 residues long. The V gene lost 6 bases and the J gene lost 0 bases, with 9 bases spanning the gap. CDR3 loop: CAISPGVSYNEQFF. In nucleotides, the CDR3 is TGTGCCATCAGCCCGGGGGTCTCCTACAATGAGCAGTTCTTC.

This clonotype occurred a few times. This chain links TRBV10-3 with TRBJ1-2, with TRBD1 as a possible D gene (6 bases). Per germline, CDR1 ENHRY and CDR2 SYGVKD. CDR3 length: 13 amino acids. V was trimmed by 11 bases and J by 4 bases, leaving 17 bases between them. The CDR3 DNA reads TGTGCCCTAAGACAGGACCAAGGCTATGGCTACACCTTC. It is translated as CALRQDQGYGYTF.

This clonotype has at least ten counts. This chain connects TRBV5-1 to TRBJ2-2; 8 bases are shared with TRBD2. CDR1 and CDR2 from the germline V gene are SGHRS and YFSETQ. The CDR3 extends over 15 amino acids. V lost 6 bases, J lost 5 bases, and 9 bases stayed unmatched. The CDR3 nucleotides read TGCGCCAGCACCTCCGGACTAGCTTTAACCGGGGAGCTGTTTTTT. It specifies CASTSGLALTGELFF.

This clonotype was recorded many times. J is TRBJ1-1 and V is TRBV11-2; no definite D call. Germline CDR1 is SGHAT and CDR2 is FQNNGV. This CDR3 is built from 13 residues. Trimming removed 2 bases from V and 13 bases from J, with 17 bases in between. The CDR3 DNA reads as TGTGCCAGCAGCTTACAACAGACCGTAGGTAGTTTCTTT. Translation gives CASSLQQTVGSFF.

This clonotype was counted a few times. CDR3 nucleotides: TGTGCCAGCGCGGAGCGGGGGGGAGATACGCAGTATTTT. Encoded protein: CASAERGGDTQYF. The rearrangement links TRBV11-2 to TRBJ2-3, with TRBD2 matching over 10 bases. Germline CDR1 reads SGHAT; CDR2 reads FQNNGV. V lost 8 bases, J lost 5 bases, and 4 bases stayed unmatched. The CDR3 totals 13 residues.

In regard to this clonotype: A much larger clone differs from this one at a single base, so this may be a read error. The chain recombines TRBV29-1 with TRBJ2-7; perhaps TRBD1 as D (6 bases). CDR1 is SQVTM, CDR2 ANQGSEA, per germline. CDR3 length: 15 residues. The CDR3 DNA follows: TGCAGCGATGAAGAAGGACAGTTCAGCTCCTACGAGCAGTACTTC. This gives the protein CSDEEGQFSSYEQYF.

This clonotype was detected only a few times. The rearrangement links TRBV3-1 to TRBJ2-3; D is uncertain. This CDR3 has 15 residues. V was cut by 2 bases and J by 6 bases, with 15 bases left in between. The germline gives CDR1 LGHDT, CDR2 YNNKEL (reference sequence). The CDR3 DNA reads as TGTGCCAGCAGCCAACTACGCGGTCCCGGGGATACGCAGTATTTT. Translated: CASSQLRGPGDTQYF.

This clonotype was seen more than once but under ten times. The chain links TRBV10-3 to TRBJ1-1; unclear D gene. Per germline, CDR1 ENHRY and CDR2 SYGVKD. The V end was cut by 0 bases, the J end by 10 bases, with 15 bases between. The CDR3 totals 14 residues. The DNA for the CDR3 is TGTGCCATCAGTGAGTCGGTCCCACCGTCTGGAGCTTTCTTT. Its translation is CAISESVPPSGAFF.

The V gene is TRBV7-2, the J gene TRBJ1-4, with D possibly matching TRBD1 (5 bases). V gave up 4 bases and J gave up 4 bases, with 19 bases separating them. The CDR3 runs to 17 residues. The germline CDR1 and CDR2 sequences are SGHTA and FQGNSA. The CDR3 DNA is TGTGCCAGCAGCTCCCGCGGGGAGGGGTACCTTAATGAAAAACTGTTTTTT. Translating it yields CASSSRGEGYLNEKLFF.

The chain recombines TRBV6-6 with TRBJ1-1; D remains ambiguous. Germline V gives CDR1 MNHNY, CDR2 SVGAGI (reference sequence). The CDR3 has 13 amino acids. V lost 6 bases and J 8 bases, leaving 16 bases between the germline ends. CDR3 DNA sequence: TGTGCCAGCAGCCAGGTACCCACGACCGAAGCTTTCTTT. The encoded protein is CASSQVPTTEAFF.

The genes are TRBV20-1 and TRBJ1-5; 9 bases line up with TRBD1. The trim removed 3 bases at V and 2 bases at J, leaving 8 bases unmatched. Germline assignment: CDR1 DFQATT and CDR2 SNEGSKA (reference sequence). The CDR3 length is 16 residues. The DNA of the CDR3 is TGCAGTGCTAGGGGGGAACAGGGGGCTCGCAATCAGCCCCAGCATTTT. Residues: CSARGEQGARNQPQHF.

This clonotype has just a few counts. The chain uses TRBV5-1 and TRBJ2-5; the D gene could be TRBD1 or TRBD2 (6 bases each). Germline CDR1 reads SGHRS; CDR2 reads YFSETQ. Deletions cut 4 bases from V and 5 bases from J, with 18 bases between. This CDR3 has 15 residues. This CDR3 is CASSPRPGAQETQYF. The CDR3 region has the DNA TGCGCCAGCAGCCCGCGACCGGGGGCCCAGGAGACCCAGTACTTC.

This clonotype has more than one count but fewer than ten. The chain is built from TRBV27 and TRBJ1-5, with 8 bases aligning to TRBD1. V lost 5 bases and J lost 0; bases outside the gene matches: 12. This CDR3 has 18 amino acids. Germline CDR1 reads MNHEY; CDR2 reads SMNVEV (reference sequence). CDR3 bases: TGTGCCAGCAGTCCGCGCCCCGTTGGGACAGGTAGCAATCAGCCCCAGCATTTT. Translated, it gives CASSPRPVGTGSNQPQHF.

This clonotype was seen ten or more times. The chain joins TRBV29-1 to TRBJ2-3, with D possibly called TRBD1 or TRBD2 (5 bases each). Trimming removed 8 bases at V and 3 bases at J, with 15 bases between. The CDR3 sequence is 13 residues long. Looked up from germline, CDR1 is SQVTM and CDR2 is ANQGSEA. This CDR3 is CSSGARGTDTQYF. The CDR3 DNA is TGCAGCTCCGGGGCCAGAGGAACAGATACGCAGTATTTT.

This chain links TRBV4-2 with TRBJ2-5, with 7 bases matching TRBD2. Germline V gene data show CDR1 as LGHNA and CDR2 as YNFKEQ. The CDR3 consists of 16 residues. V shed 0 bases, J shed 5 bases, and the junction held 9 bases outside the gene matches. Here the CDR3 reads CASSQDPQRGRETQYF. The CDR3 DNA is TGTGCCAGCAGCCAAGATCCCCAGCGGGGTCGGGAGACCCAGTACTTC.

This clonotype was detected ten times or more. The chain employs TRBV5-1 and TRBJ2-1; 13 bases fit TRBD2. CDR1 and CDR2 from the germline V gene are SGHRS and YFSETQ. The CDR3 is 16 amino acids. The V and J ends lost 5 bases and 3 bases, in that order; junction bases with no gene match: 5. The CDR3 region is CASRETSGRYYNEQFF. CDR3 bases: TGCGCCAGCAGAGAGACTAGCGGGAGGTACTACAATGAGCAGTTCTTC.

In this sample, this clonotype turned up many times. V is TRBV3-1 and J is TRBJ1-2; D remains ambiguous. The V end lost 0 bases, the J end lost 5 bases, and 13 bases lay between the germline ends. CDR3 length: 15 residues. The germline gives CDR1 LGHDT, CDR2 YNNKEL (reference sequence). The CDR3 protein is CASSQDLQARYGYTF. The CDR3 coding sequence is TGTGCCAGCAGCCAAGATTTGCAGGCTCGGTATGGCTACACCTTC.

This clonotype was found many times. The chain links TRBV5-1 to TRBJ2-3; D is ambiguous. This CDR3 comprises 15 residues. CDR1 and CDR2 (germline): SGHRS, YFSETQ. Trimming shortened V by 4 bases and J by 2 bases, and 14 bases separated the two germline ends. In DNA form, the CDR3 reads TGCGCCAGCAGCACCGGTAGCCAATTCACAGATACGCAGTATTTT. It codes for CASSTGSQFTDTQYF.

The genes are TRBV5-8 and TRBJ2-1; TRBD2 matches at 11 bases. The CDR3 length is 16 residues. V lost 4 bases and J lost 8; bases outside the gene matches: 11. The V gene's germline CDR1 is SGHTS and CDR2 YDEGEE. The CDR3 bases are TGTGCCAGCAGCCCGGTAGCGGGAGGGCCTCGGTATGAGCAGTTCTTC. This gives the protein CASSPVAGGPRYEQFF.

This clonotype occurred a few times. The chain has TRBV20-1 and TRBJ1-5; D is unresolved. Germline lookup yields CDR1 DFQATT and CDR2 SNEGSKA (reference sequence). The CDR3 is 17 amino acids. Trimming removed 5 bases from V and 0 bases from J, with 20 bases in between. This chain's CDR3 is CSASAPARRGSNQPQHF. DNA of the CDR3: TGCAGTGCTTCTGCCCCCGCGAGGCGGGGTAGCAATCAGCCCCAGCATTTT.

This chain uses TRBV20-1 with TRBJ1-1; D gene unclear. The germline V gene has CDR1 DFQATT and CDR2 SNEGSKA (reference sequence). V shed 3 bases and J shed 0 bases, with 11 bases lying between them. The CDR3 has 14 amino acids. The CDR3 nucleotides read TGCAGTGCTAGCGAGAACCCTATGAACACTGAAGCTTTCTTT. Amino acid sequence: CSASENPMNTEAFF.